This T cell receptor (beta chain) was recovered during a study of shared clonotypes between healthy human individuals. Overall study context: Per donor, CD8 memory used one plate, CD8 naive used two, CD4 memory used three and CD4 naive used three. Points from the study as a whole: It was the non-shared clonotypes that had lower generation probabilities than clonotypes shared by all four donors. Sequencing depth was predicted to influence how clonotypes are shared among donors.

About this clone: Its matching antigen is unknown.

Sorted-subset replicate PCRs used around 200 ng of genomic DNA. This amount corresponded to approximately 30,000 T cell genomes. Libraries were prepared by immunoSEQ multiplex PCR; TCRdb keeps only in-frame clonotypes and omits some of them. The sample lists around 980,000 clones, approximately 78% occurring once. This clonotype was obtained from a man aged 18 to 29 in good health. Some clones in this sample may be carry-over from other donors' samples. Sequences were obtained from memory CD4+ T cells from PBMCs. Subset noted: CD45RA-negative fraction.

The CDR3 spells CASSLGTDLSRYEQYF. As DNA, the CDR3 is TGTGCCAGCAGCTTGGGGACGGACCTTTCCCGCTACGAGCAGTACTTC. The chain employs TRBV5-4 and TRBJ2-7; D is ambiguous. The ends were cut back, 0 bases at V and 3 bases at J, with 16 bases in the middle. The CDR3 length is 16 residues. The germline gives CDR1 SGHNT, CDR2 YYREEE (reference sequence).